Below, 5 T cell receptor beta chains from the same sample are listed, as sequenced in a study of CD8+CD57+ T cells in acquired aplastic anemia. The TCR beta profiling, which covered VDJ combination and CDR3 sequence, was carried out using genomic DNA as the template. One entry per CDR3 protein, called by TCRdb with MiXCR from the reads. The table shows around 200,000 distinct CDR3 sequences, with roughly half occurring only once. Source material: sorted CD4+, CD8+, or CD8+CD57+ T cells (not recorded which) from PBMCs. These receptors all stem from a human donor in good health, serving as a control.

This clonotype was seen repeatedly, ten times or more. An end of the junction differs from the germline gene, which may be a read error. The chain combines TRBV7-7 with TRBJ2-3; 8 bases match TRBD2. CDR1 SSHAT and CDR2 FNYEAQ come from the germline V gene (reference sequence). The CDR3 is made up of 16 amino acids. The CDR3 DNA reads TGTGCTAGCAGCCCCGGGGGGGCAGAAGCTGGGGATACGCAGTATTTT. It yields the protein CASSPGGAEAGDTQYF.

The V call is TRBV9, the J call TRBJ1-2; no reliable D call. Germline V gives CDR1 SGDLS, CDR2 YYNGEE. The CDR3 has 14 amino acids. Trimming took off 1 base at V and 8 bases at J, with 15 bases between the two ends. The CDR3 coding sequence is TGTGCCAGCAGCGTAAACGCGGGGAATACGGGCTACACCTTC. Protein product: CASSVNAGNTGYTF.

The CDR3 DNA reads as TGTGCCAGCAGTGGATATATTGGGGGGAAGAATGAGCAGTTCTTC. Its translation is CASSGYIGGKNEQFF. The chain couples TRBV25-1 to TRBJ2-1; D is perhaps TRBD2 (6 bases). CDR3 length: 15 residues. Between the trimmed V and J ends, which lost 4 bases and 7 bases, there was a span of 17 bases. The germline V gene has CDR1 MGHDK and CDR2 SYGVNS. Combining the CDR3 with reference TRBV25-1 and TRBJ2-1 gives the whole variable domain EADIYQTPRYLVIGTGKKITLECSQTMGHDKMYWYQQDPGMELHLIHYSYGVNSTEKGDLSSESTVSRIRTEHFPLTLESARPSHTSQYLCASSGYIGGKNEQFFGPGTRLTVL.

This clonotype was found many times. The chain employs TRBV7-9 and TRBJ2-5, with TRBD2 as a possible D gene (6 bases). Germline V gene sequence: CDR1 SEHNR, CDR2 FQNEAQ (reference sequence). The V gene lost 5 bases and the J gene lost 5 bases, with 18 bases spanning the gap. There are 15 residues in the CDR3. CDR3 DNA sequence: TGTGCCAGCAGCGTATGGCCGACCCGGGGGGAGACCCAGTACTTC. This sequence encodes CASSVWPTRGETQYF.

The chain is built from TRBV18 and TRBJ2-7; possibly TRBD1 or TRBD2 for D (7 bases each). Per germline, CDR1 KGHSH and CDR2 LQKENI. The CDR3 is 15 residues long. V gave up 2 bases and J gave up 3 bases, with 14 bases separating them. The chain's CDR3 is CASSPRGREIYEQYF. The CDR3 bases are TGTGCCAGCTCACCAAGGGGGCGGGAGATCTACGAGCAGTACTTC.